The 27 T cell receptor beta chains in this list originate from one sample, sequenced in a study of graft-versus-host responses after intestinal transplantation. These receptors' targets are unknown. Using immunoSEQ multiplex PCR, the repertoire was profiled, and TCRdb retains in-frame clones only, with some absent. This table has tens of thousands of clones, roughly 96% appearing once. Sequenced material: unstimulated CD8+ T cells sorted from spleen or lymph node cells, taken before transplant. The receptors come from a human donor who was the organ donor for an intestinal transplant.

The V and J genes are TRBV6-6 and TRBJ2-1; maybe TRBD1 (5 bases). The germline V and J ends were trimmed by 0 bases and 12 bases, with 12 bases remaining between them. Germline lookup yields CDR1 MNHNY and CDR2 SVGAGI (reference sequence). CDR3 length: 13 residues. The DNA for the CDR3 is TGTGCCAGCAGTTACTCAGGGGATTTGGTGCAGTTCTTC. It translates to CASSYSGDLVQFF.

The chain is built from TRBV5-6 and TRBJ2-7; no definite D call. This CDR3 spans 17 amino acids. In germline, CDR1 is SGHDT, CDR2 YYEEEE. The V end was cut by 0 bases, the J end by 0 bases, with 16 bases between. CDR3 region: CASSLALSEPSSYEQYF. The CDR3, as DNA: TGTGCCAGCAGCTTGGCCCTTTCCGAGCCTAGCTCCTACGAGCAGTACTTC.

CDR3 region: CAWSVFRGQDTF. Written as DNA, the CDR3 is TGTGCCTGGAGTGTATTTAGGGGGCAGGACACCTTC. The gene calls are TRBV30 and TRBJ1-2, with TRBD1 matching 7 bases. The CDR3 totals 12 residues. The germline V gene encodes CDR1 GTSNPN and CDR2 SVGIG (reference sequence). The J segment lost 12 bases and the V segment lost 0 bases, leaving 7 bases of the junction unmatched. The full variable domain, in which reference TRBV30 and TRBJ1-2 provide the parts outside the CDR3, is SQTIHQWPATLVQPVGSPLSLECTVEGTSNPNLYWYRQAAGRGLQLLFYSVGIGQISSEVPQNLSASRPQDRQFILSSKKLLLSDSGFYLCAWSVFRGQDTFGSGTRLTVV.

This chain joins TRBV28 and TRBJ2-3; D gene uncertain. CDR1 is MDHEN and CDR2 is SYDVKM in the germline V gene. The V and J ends lost 3 bases and 2 bases respectively, with 12 bases between them. The CDR3 totals 15 residues. The CDR3 spells CASSLPRYTTDTQYF. Written as DNA, the CDR3 is TGTGCCAGCAGTTTGCCTAGGTACACCACAGATACGCAGTATTTT.

The chain couples TRBV27 to TRBJ2-3, with 8 bases aligning to TRBD1. The V and J ends lost 6 bases and 4 bases, in that order; junction bases with no gene match: 12. CDR3 size: 16 residues. Germline V gene lookup returns CDR1 MNHEY and CDR2 SMNVEV (reference sequence). For the CDR3, the DNA is TGTGCCAGCAGCCCTTCACCGGGACAGGCCCCAGATACGCAGTATTTT. It is translated as CASSPSPGQAPDTQYF.

V usage is TRBV6-6 and J usage is TRBJ1-2; 7 bases are shared with TRBD1. Germline V gene lookup returns CDR1 MNHNY and CDR2 SVGAGI (reference sequence). V shed 2 bases, J shed 8 bases, and the junction held 11 bases outside the gene matches. The CDR3 has 15 residues. As DNA, the CDR3 is TGTGCCAGCAGTTACGTGGCAGGGGGAGTGGGAGGCTACACCTTC. Its translation: CASSYVAGGVGGYTF.

This clone was counted a single time. This chain links TRBV9 with TRBJ2-7, with D possibly being TRBD2 (6 bases). V lost 4 bases and J 2 bases, leaving 10 bases between the germline ends. The CDR3 spans 13 residues. Germline CDR1 and CDR2: SGDLS and YYNGEE. The CDR3 loop is CASSPGSAYEQYF. In DNA form, the CDR3 reads TGTGCCAGCAGCCCCGGGAGTGCCTACGAGCAGTACTTC.

The chain is built from TRBV2 and TRBJ2-7; D is uncertain. Germline V gene data show CDR1 as SNHLY and CDR2 as FYNNEI. The CDR3 runs 13 residues. The germline V and J ends were trimmed by 6 bases and 1 base, with 10 bases remaining between them. The CDR3 reads CASRGMASYEQYF. The CDR3 DNA reads as TGTGCCAGCAGGGGAATGGCTTCCTACGAGCAGTACTTC.

The V gene is TRBV4-2, the J gene TRBJ2-1; 9 bases match TRBD1. CDR3 length: 15 residues. V lost 5 bases and J lost 5; bases outside the gene matches: 7. Germline V gene sequence: CDR1 LGHNA, CDR2 YNFKEQ. The CDR3 nucleotides are TGTGCCAGCAGCTATACAGGGGGCCCCAACAATGAGCAGTTCTTC. Encoded protein: CASSYTGGPNNEQFF.

The V gene is TRBV27, the J gene TRBJ2-2; possible D gene TRBD1, 6 bases. CDR1 is MNHEY, CDR2 SMNVEV, per germline (reference sequence). This CDR3 comprises 17 residues. V lost 0 bases and J 2 bases, leaving 13 bases between the germline ends. The CDR3 protein is CASSLSIRTANTGELFF. The CDR3 nucleotides are TGTGCCAGCAGTTTATCTATTCGGACAGCTAACACCGGGGAGCTGTTTTTT.

The rearrangement joins TRBV25-1 to TRBJ1-1; 9 bases are shared with TRBD1. Unmatched junction bases numbered 6, after V lost 4 bases and J lost 3 bases. The CDR3 covers 15 residues. Per germline, CDR1 MGHDK and CDR2 SYGVNS. The CDR3 sequence is CASSGGGTGHTEAFF. Written as DNA, the CDR3 is TGTGCCAGCAGTGGGGGGGGGACAGGGCACACTGAAGCTTTCTTT.

The V call is TRBV4-2, the J call TRBJ2-1; no definite D call. CDR3 length: 13 amino acids. The V gene lost 0 bases and the J gene lost 2 bases, with 2 bases spanning the gap. The germline gives CDR1 LGHNA, CDR2 YNFKEQ. CDR3 in DNA: TGTGCCAGCAGCCAAGATACCTACAATGAGCAGTTCTTC. Translating it yields CASSQDTYNEQFF.

This clone was picked up one time. This chain uses TRBV5-5 with TRBJ1-1; D possibly corresponds to TRBD1 (5 bases). The germline CDR1 and CDR2 sequences are SGHKS and YYEKEE (reference sequence). The CDR3 runs 16 residues. V shed 5 bases and J shed 0 bases, with 17 bases lying between them. CDR3 DNA sequence: TGTGCCAGCAGTCTTACCCGGGACGGACTGAACACTGAAGCTTTCTTT. Translated, it gives CASSLTRDGLNTEAFF.

J is TRBJ2-7 and V is TRBV25-1; D is possibly TRBD1 (6 bases). CDR1 MGHDK and CDR2 SYGVNS come from the germline V gene. This CDR3 has 13 residues. V was clipped by 4 bases and J by 5 bases, with 12 bases between them. The CDR3 bases are TGTGCCAGCAGTGTGGGCCCAGGGGACGAGCAGTACTTC. Amino acid sequence: CASSVGPGDEQYF.

V usage is TRBV2 and J usage is TRBJ2-1; 9 positions agree with TRBD2. CDR3 length equals 13 residues. Trimming removed 7 bases from V and 8 bases from J; junction bases left unmatched: 6. CDR1 SNHLY and CDR2 FYNNEI come from the germline V gene. The CDR3 DNA follows: TGTGCCAGCACGGTAGCGGGGGACGATGAGCAGTTCTTC. Its translation is CASTVAGDDEQFF.

This chain joins TRBV4-3 and TRBJ2-7; D perhaps matches TRBD2 (6 bases). Trimming took 0 bases from V and 1 from J, leaving 10 bases between them. The CDR3 extends over 15 amino acids. Per germline, CDR1 LGHNA and CDR2 YSLEER. The DNA of the CDR3 is TGCGCCAGCAGCCAAGATGTGGGGGGTTCCTACGAGCAGTACTTC. The encoded protein is CASSQDVGGSYEQYF.

The chain combines TRBV7-3 with TRBJ1-1, with TRBD1 as a possible D gene (6 bases). The CDR3 has 13 residues. Germline V gene data show CDR1 as SGHTA and CDR2 as FQGTGA. V was trimmed by 3 bases and J by 1 base, leaving 6 bases between them. The CDR3 sequence: CASSLGQNTEAFF. CDR3 in DNA: TGTGCCAGCAGCTTGGGACAGAACACTGAAGCTTTCTTT.

This chain links TRBV4-3 with TRBJ2-1; 13 bases map to TRBD2. This CDR3 contains 15 residues. The germline V gene has CDR1 LGHNA and CDR2 YSLEER. The ends lost 3 bases at V and 4 bases at J; junction bases unmatched: 0. For the CDR3, the DNA is TGCGCCAGCAGCCAGGGACTAGCGGGATACAATGAGCAGTTCTTC. It yields the protein CASSQGLAGYNEQFF.

Comments on this clone: One end of the junction does not line up with germline, which may come from a read error. This sequence joins TRBV5-6 and TRBJ1-6, with 7 bases fitting TRBD1. This CDR3 region has 14 residues. Germline loops: CDR1 SGHDT, CDR2 YYEEEE. The CDR3 nucleotides read TGTGCCAGCAACCCGGGACAGTATAATTCACCCCACCACTTT. This sequence encodes CASNPGQYNSPHHF.

This chain links TRBV4-3 with TRBJ1-2; 9 bases are a match to TRBD1. This CDR3 spans 13 amino acids. Germline assignment: CDR1 LGHNA and CDR2 YSLEER. With 7 bases clipped from V and 6 bases from J, the junction kept 6 bases outside the gene matches. For the CDR3, the DNA is TGCGCCAGCAAAGAGGGACAGGGTGATGGCTACACCTTC. It specifies CASKEGQGDGYTF.

The sample holds a few counts of this clone. The V and J genes are TRBV5-1 and TRBJ1-1; 7 bases fit TRBD1. Per the germline V gene, CDR1 is SGHRS and CDR2 is YFSETQ. V trimming: 7 bases; J trimming: 0 bases; junction bases outside the gene matches: 15. This CDR3 is 17 amino acids long. In DNA form, the CDR3 reads TGCGCCAGCCGGTCCTTGACAGGGCGTCACATGAACACTGAAGCTTTCTTT. Protein product: CASRSLTGRHMNTEAFF.

CDR3 in amino acids: CASSSSYEQYF. The DNA of the CDR3 is TGTGCCAGCAGCTCATCCTACGAGCAGTACTTC. The genes are TRBV27 and TRBJ2-7; no clear D. V lost 6 bases to trimming and J lost 1 base, with 4 bases between them. From germline, CDR1 is MNHEY and CDR2 SMNVEV (reference sequence). The CDR3 contains 11 residues.

Points on this clone: The junction departs from the called germline gene at one end, perhaps through a read error. V and J are TRBV4-3 and TRBJ2-1; the match to TRBD1 covers 10 bases. Looked up from germline, CDR1 is LGHNA and CDR2 is YSLEER. The CDR3 has 16 residues. In nucleotides, the CDR3 is TGCGCCAGCAGCCACGATCGGGACAGGGGCTACAATGGGCAGTTCTTC. As protein: CASSHDRDRGYNGQFF.

CDR3 in amino acids: CARIHLQGEDTEAFF. The CDR3 nucleotides read TGTGCCAGAATACATTTACAGGGAGAGGACACTGAAGCTTTCTTT. The chain combines TRBV2 with TRBJ1-1; D possibly corresponds to TRBD1 (6 bases). This CDR3 spans 15 amino acids. Germline values: CDR1 SNHLY, CDR2 FYNNEI. V shed 9 bases and J shed 3 bases, with 20 bases lying between them.

The chain recombines TRBV7-9 with TRBJ1-2; 10 bases match TRBD1. The CDR3 consists of 15 residues. Per germline, CDR1 SEHNR and CDR2 FQNEAQ (reference sequence). V was pared by 4 bases and J by 5 bases, with 7 bases of the junction left unmatched. The CDR3 DNA reads as TGTGCCAGCAGCTACGGGACAGGGGTTGGGTATGGCTACACCTTC. Its protein product is CASSYGTGVGYGYTF.

The chain carries TRBV6-5 and TRBJ2-3; 7 positions match TRBD2. V lost 0 bases, J lost 6 bases, and 6 bases stayed unmatched. The CDR3 is made up of 15 amino acids. Germline V gives CDR1 MNHEY, CDR2 SVGAGI. This chain's CDR3 is CASSYSGGNADTQYF. The CDR3 nucleotides read TGTGCCAGCAGTTACTCCGGGGGGAACGCGGATACGCAGTATTTT.

The rearrangement joins TRBV11-3 to TRBJ2-3, with D tentatively TRBD1 or TRBD2 (7 bases each). The CDR3 is 19 residues long. Between the trimmed V and J ends, which lost 5 bases and 0 bases, there was a span of 24 bases. CDR1 is SGHNT, CDR2 YENEEA, per germline. CDR3 region: CASSPTRQGGGGSTDTQYF. As DNA, the CDR3 is TGTGCCAGCAGCCCAACCAGGCAGGGGGGCGGGGGTAGCACAGATACGCAGTATTTT.